This T cell receptor (beta chain) was found in a study of CD8 T cells in ankylosing spondylitis. Researchers built TCR beta libraries using quantitative 5'-RACE with molecular barcodes. MiXCR was run by TCRdb on the 5' RACE reads, yielding one entry per CDR3 protein. The sample has some 100,000 distinct CDR3 sequences, around 8.5% seen once. Study-wide results and limits: Several highly homologous variants formed a TCR beta motif that appeared characteristic of ankylosing spondylitis blood. Relatively rare in peripheral blood, disease-linked clones were also CD8+.

This clonotype came up many times. Its antigen is unidentified. The TCR was taken from a male donor with ankylosing spondylitis. Sequenced input: blood, either unsorted or a sorted T cell fraction (not recorded which).

The CDR3 reads CASSQDAEETQYF. As DNA, the CDR3 is TGTGCCAGCAGCCAAGATGCGGAAGAGACCCAGTACTTC. This sequence joins TRBV3-1 and TRBJ2-5; D unclear. CDR3 size: 13 residues. Trimming shortened V by 0 bases and J by 3 bases, and 5 bases separated the two germline ends. Germline CDR1 LGHDT, CDR2 YNNKEL (reference sequence).